The 31 T cell receptor beta chains presented below share a single source sample, sequenced in a study of cytomegalovirus exposure and HLA in healthy donors. Generated by immunoSEQ multiplex PCR, the TCRdb table keeps only in-frame clones and is missing some. The data show some 140,000 clones, roughly four fifths seen once. The specimen was PBMCs. These receptors originate from a man aged 25 to 40 in good health and CMV-seropositive.

This clone was seen more than once but under ten times. The chain employs TRBV7-2 and TRBJ2-5; 10 bases are a match to TRBD2. Looked up from germline, CDR1 is SGHTA and CDR2 is FQGNSA. This CDR3 contains 14 residues. J lost 1 base, V lost 6 bases, and 2 bases had no gene match. This CDR3 is CASRVAGGQETQYF. As DNA, the CDR3 is TGTGCCAGCAGGGTAGCGGGGGGCCAAGAGACCCAGTACTTC.

This clone was counted between two and nine times. This chain connects TRBV4-2 to TRBJ1-2; D might be TRBD1 (5 bases). Trimming took 0 bases from V and 7 from J, leaving 12 bases between them. CDR1 LGHNA and CDR2 YNFKEQ come from the germline V gene. This CDR3 contains 14 residues. As DNA, the CDR3 is TGTGCCAGCAGCCAAGATACGGGGACTGGTGGCTACACCTTC. Translated, it gives CASSQDTGTGGYTF.

The genes are TRBV7-2 and TRBJ2-1; TRBD2 matches at 11 bases. The CDR3 spans 18 residues. V gave up 0 bases and J gave up 4 bases; unmatched junction bases: 8. From germline, CDR1 is SGHTA and CDR2 FQGNSA. CDR3 in amino acids: CASSLALAGGLGYNEQFF. CDR3 in DNA: TGTGCCAGCAGCTTAGCGCTAGCGGGAGGCCTCGGGTACAATGAGCAGTTCTTC.

The rearrangement links TRBV5-1 to TRBJ1-4, with 10 nucleotides matching TRBD1. The CDR3 spans 16 residues. From germline, CDR1 is SGHRS and CDR2 YFSETQ. Trimming at V came to 5 bases and at J to 10 bases, leaving 14 bases not matched to a gene. As DNA, the CDR3 is TGCGCCAGCAGAGCAAGCGGGGGACAGGGGCTTGGAAAACTGTTTTTT. Translating it yields CASRASGGQGLGKLFF.

The chain combines TRBV4-1 with TRBJ2-2; TRBD2 agrees at 10 bases. Unmatched junction bases numbered 6, after V lost 4 bases and J lost 4 bases. Germline V gives CDR1 MGHRA, CDR2 YSYEKL. The CDR3 runs to 16 residues. The CDR3 nucleotides are TGCGCCAGCAGCCTACTAGCGGGGCAACTCACCGGGGAGCTGTTTTTT. It translates to CASSLLAGQLTGELFF.

The genes are TRBV9 and TRBJ2-5; TRBD2 is a possible D gene (6 bases). This CDR3 has 14 amino acids. Germline lookup yields CDR1 SGDLS and CDR2 YYNGEE. Between the trimmed V and J ends, which lost 3 bases and 1 base, there was a span of 10 bases. CDR3 amino acids: CASSGASAQETQYF. The CDR3, as DNA: TGTGCCAGCAGCGGAGCTAGCGCCCAAGAGACCCAGTACTTC.

The sample holds a few counts of this clone. The chain joins TRBV19 to TRBJ1-2; D is uncertain. Trimming took 6 bases from V and 3 from J, leaving 5 bases between them. The germline V gene encodes CDR1 LNHDA and CDR2 SQIVND (reference sequence). The CDR3 has 11 residues. The CDR3 DNA follows: TGTGCCAGTAGGAGAGACTATGGCTACACCTTC. Translated: CASRRDYGYTF.

V usage is TRBV6-4 and J usage is TRBJ2-3, with D perhaps matching TRBD2 (5 bases). The V gene lost 2 bases and the J gene lost 4 bases, with 10 bases spanning the gap. Germline CDR1 MRHNA, CDR2 SNTAGT. The CDR3 is 14 residues long. CDR3 amino acids: CASSDGEGSDTQYF. CDR3 in DNA: TGTGCCAGCAGTGACGGAGAGGGATCAGATACGCAGTATTTT.

Here the CDR3 reads CASSPSKAGANTEAFF. The CDR3 coding sequence is TGTGCCAGCAGCCCCTCGAAGGCGGGGGCGAACACTGAAGCTTTCTTT. The chain carries TRBV14 and TRBJ1-1, with a possible D match to TRBD1 (6 bases). CDR3 length equals 16 residues. V shed 4 bases and J shed 1 base, with 16 bases lying between them. The germline gives CDR1 SGHDN, CDR2 FVKESK. Based on the CDR3 plus reference TRBV14 and TRBJ1-1, the full variable domain is EAGVTQFPSHSVIEKGQTVTLRCDPISGHDNLYWYRRVMGKEIKFLLHFVKESKQDESGMPNNRFLAERTGGTYSTLKVQPAELEDSGVYFCASSPSKAGANTEAFFGQGTRLTVV.

The V and J genes are TRBV15 and TRBJ2-2; no firm D call. Trimming took off 3 bases at V and 0 bases at J, with 8 bases between the two ends. Germline assignment: CDR1 LNHNV and CDR2 YYDKDF (reference sequence). The CDR3 consists of 15 residues. In DNA form, the CDR3 reads TGTGCCACCAGCAGCGGAGTCGCGAACACCGGGGAGCTGTTTTTT. Encoded protein: CATSSGVANTGELFF.

This chain connects TRBV9 to TRBJ1-5; a weak D match, TRBD1 (6 bases). V was trimmed by 0 bases and J by 6 bases, leaving 13 bases between them. The CDR3 is made up of 15 amino acids. The germline CDR1 and CDR2 sequences are SGDLS and YYNGEE. CDR3 amino acids: CASSVGSTGPQPQHF. DNA of the CDR3: TGTGCCAGCAGCGTAGGAAGTACAGGGCCTCAGCCCCAGCATTTT.

V is TRBV5-6 and J is TRBJ1-5; TRBD1 matches at 8 bases. Germline V gene data show CDR1 as SGHDT and CDR2 as YYEEEE. This CDR3 comprises 19 residues. J lost 6 bases, V lost 4 bases, and 21 bases had no gene match. This CDR3 is CASSSRGQGTGRVGQPQHF. CDR3 in DNA: TGTGCCAGCAGCAGCAGAGGACAGGGAACGGGTAGGGTAGGTCAGCCCCAGCATTTT.

The V call is TRBV6-6, the J call TRBJ1-3; D is perhaps TRBD1 (6 bases). Germline CDR1 is MNHNY and CDR2 is SVGAGI (reference sequence). V lost 6 bases to trimming and J lost 4 bases, with 16 bases between them. CDR3 length: 15 amino acids. CDR3 region: CASRATGTQGNTIYF. In DNA, the CDR3 is TGTGCCAGCAGAGCTACCGGGACACAGGGAAACACCATATATTTT.

This sequence joins TRBV29-1 and TRBJ1-1; 10 bases fit TRBD1. CDR1 and CDR2 from the germline V gene are SQVTM and ANQGSEA. CDR3 length: 13 residues. V shed 7 bases, J shed 4 bases, and the junction held 6 bases outside the gene matches. The CDR3 here is CSAPDRGSTEAFF. In DNA, the CDR3 is TGCAGCGCACCGGACAGGGGGAGCACTGAAGCTTTCTTT.

The rearrangement links TRBV9 to TRBJ2-3, with TRBD2 identical over 9 bases. The CDR3 spans 17 residues. Trimming at V came to 3 bases and at J to 2 bases, leaving 10 bases not matched to a gene. Germline V gene lookup returns CDR1 SGDLS and CDR2 YYNGEE. The chain's CDR3 is CASSALGAGGLTDTQYF. The CDR3 bases are TGTGCCAGCAGCGCTCTAGGGGCGGGAGGGCTCACAGATACGCAGTATTTT.

V usage is TRBV18 and J usage is TRBJ1-1; perhaps TRBD1 as D (5 bases). This CDR3 region has 13 residues. The germline gives CDR1 KGHSH, CDR2 LQKENI. With 1 base removed from V and 7 bases from J, the gap between germline ends came to 10 bases. This CDR3 reads CASSPQVDIEAFF. CDR3 in DNA: TGTGCCAGCTCACCACAGGTGGACATTGAAGCTTTCTTT.

The J gene is TRBJ2-6, the V gene TRBV10-2; 8 nucleotides agree with TRBD2. J lost 0 bases, V lost 1 base, and 5 bases had no gene match. Germline V gene sequence: CDR1 WSHSY, CDR2 SAAADI. CDR3 length equals 18 residues. CDR3 in amino acids: CASSELSGSGSGANVLTF. The CDR3 nucleotides are TGCGCCAGCAGTGAGTTGAGCGGGAGCGGCTCTGGGGCCAACGTCCTGACTTTC.

The chain has TRBV27 and TRBJ2-5, with 10 bases identical to TRBD1. CDR3 size: 15 residues. The trim removed 5 bases at V and 5 bases at J, leaving 8 bases unmatched. Germline V CDR1 and CDR2: MNHEY, SMNVEV (reference sequence). The CDR3 bases are TGTGCCAGCAGTCCCCCCTCGGGACAGGGGGAGACCCAGTACTTC. It translates to CASSPPSGQGETQYF.

V gene TRBV5-1 combines with J gene TRBJ2-2; 7 bases agree with TRBD2. Per germline, CDR1 SGHRS and CDR2 YFSETQ. V lost 2 bases to trimming and J lost 7 bases; unmatched junction nucleotides: 14. The CDR3 is 17 residues long. The CDR3 DNA reads TGCGCCAGCAGCTTAGTGGCGGGAGCTGATTGGGGCGGGGAGCTGTTTTTT. This translates into CASSLVAGADWGGELFF.

The chain carries TRBV29-1 and TRBJ1-3; maybe TRBD1 (6 bases). Germline V gene data show CDR1 as SQVTM and CDR2 as ANQGSEA. V lost 3 bases and J 4 bases, leaving 13 bases between the germline ends. The CDR3 loop spans 14 amino acids. The CDR3 is CSVEDSLLGNTIYF. The CDR3 nucleotides are TGCAGCGTTGAGGACAGTCTCCTGGGAAACACCATATATTTT.

This clone was seen just once. The chain couples TRBV27 to TRBJ1-1; the match to TRBD1 covers 7 bases. Looked up from germline, CDR1 is MNHEY and CDR2 is SMNVEV (reference sequence). With V trimmed by 3 bases and J by 2 bases, 9 bases remained unmatched. The length of the CDR3 is 16 residues. CDR3 DNA sequence: TGTGCCAGCAGTTTTTTATTAGGGGGCAGAAACACTGAAGCTTTCTTT. Amino acids: CASSFLLGGRNTEAFF.

The chain uses TRBV4-1 and TRBJ1-4, with D unresolved. This CDR3 has 15 amino acids. From germline, CDR1 is MGHRA and CDR2 YSYEKL. The V gene lost 0 bases and the J gene lost 0 bases, with 5 bases spanning the gap. The CDR3 nucleotides are TGCGCCAGCAGCCAAGACAGTGCAACTAATGAAAAACTGTTTTTT. Translation gives CASSQDSATNEKLFF.

The genes are TRBV7-2 and TRBJ1-4, with 11 bases identical to TRBD1. The V gene end was trimmed by 8 bases and the J gene end by 3 bases; junction bases not matched to a gene: 8. The CDR3 covers 16 residues. Germline CDR1 reads SGHTA; CDR2 reads FQGNSA. Here the CDR3 reads CASRGQGAPANEKLFF. The CDR3 region has the DNA TGTGCCAGCCGAGGACAGGGGGCGCCTGCTAATGAAAAACTGTTTTTT.

In its sample, this clone was seen once. The DNA for the CDR3 is TGTGCCAGCAAATCCAGCTATGGCTACACCTTC. It yields the protein CASKSSYGYTF. The chain recombines TRBV19 with TRBJ1-2; D call uncertain. V shed 9 bases and J shed 4 bases, with 9 bases lying between them. CDR3 size: 11 residues. From germline, CDR1 is LNHDA and CDR2 SQIVND (reference sequence).

The rearrangement joins TRBV7-3 to TRBJ1-3; TRBD1 agrees at 8 bases. Germline V lookup: CDR1 SGHTA, CDR2 FQGTGA. The CDR3 loop spans 14 amino acids. The V and J ends lost 5 bases and 4 bases, in that order; junction bases with no gene match: 4. The CDR3 loop is CASSETGGGNTIYF. DNA of the CDR3: TGTGCCAGCAGCGAAACAGGGGGAGGAAACACCATATATTTT.

This chain uses TRBV7-9 with TRBJ1-1; 8 nucleotides align to TRBD1. The CDR3 runs 17 residues. From germline, CDR1 is SEHNR and CDR2 FQNEAQ (reference sequence). V shed 1 base and J 3 bases; nucleotides not matched to a gene: 10. The CDR3 bases are TGTGCCAGCAGCTTAGGTGCCCGGACAGGGACCGACACTGAAGCTTTCTTT. Protein: CASSLGARTGTDTEAFF.

In DNA, the CDR3 is TGTGCCAGCTCACACCCAACTAGCGGGAGTTCCTACGAGCAGTACTTC. Its protein is CASSHPTSGSSYEQYF. The chain joins TRBV18 to TRBJ2-7, with 11 bases fitting TRBD2. Losses at the gene ends were 4 bases for V and 1 base for J; bases not matched to a gene: 6. CDR1 is KGHSH and CDR2 is LQKENI in the germline V gene. The CDR3 sequence is 16 residues long.

This clone was counted a single time. This chain links TRBV9 with TRBJ2-3; D remains unclear. This CDR3 has 13 amino acids. V was trimmed by 0 bases and J by 3 bases, leaving 5 bases between them. Looked up from germline, CDR1 is SGDLS and CDR2 is YYNGEE. The CDR3 loop reads CASSVGSTDTQYF. CDR3 nucleotide sequence: TGTGCCAGCAGCGTAGGTAGTACAGATACGCAGTATTTT.

This clone was counted a single time. The chain combines TRBV9 with TRBJ2-3; TRBD2 aligns across 11 bases. V lost 3 bases to trimming and J lost 4 bases; unmatched junction nucleotides: 4. The CDR3 runs to 15 residues. CDR1 is SGDLS and CDR2 is YYNGEE in the germline V gene. The CDR3 protein is CASSGLAGGADTQYF. For the CDR3, the DNA is TGTGCCAGCAGCGGCCTAGCGGGGGGTGCAGATACGCAGTATTTT.

V gene TRBV6-6 combines with J gene TRBJ1-5; no reliable D call. Germline values: CDR1 MNHNY, CDR2 SVGAGI (reference sequence). The CDR3 covers 14 residues. Trimming removed 6 bases from V and 8 bases from J, with 17 bases in between. The CDR3 coding sequence is TGTGCCAGCAGCCTCGTTGGGCCGAATGAGCCCCAGCATTTT. Translation: CASSLVGPNEPQHF.

The chain links TRBV29-1 to TRBJ2-4; 9 bases map to TRBD2. This CDR3 is built from 15 residues. J lost 0 bases, V lost 1 base, and 1 base had no gene match. Per the germline V gene, CDR1 is SQVTM and CDR2 is ANQGSEA. The CDR3: CSVEVAGVAKNIQYF. Written as DNA, the CDR3 is TGCAGCGTTGAAGTAGCGGGAGTAGCCAAAAACATTCAGTACTTC.